Following are 20 T cell receptor beta chains from one sample sequenced in a study of a mutant IDH1 vaccine in newly diagnosed glioma. The table came from immunoSEQ multiplex PCR; TCRdb's copy has only in-frame clones and leaves some out. The top ten hold 3% to 3.5% of the sample, which has about 54,000 clones, approximately 82% seen once. Specified time point: week 5, during vaccination. In the vaccine, a single dose held 300 ug of the mutant IDH1 20-mer peptide, along with topical imiquimod. These receptors' antigens are unknown. This specimen was PBMCs, taken from a glioma patient whose treatment included an IDH1 peptide vaccine. Receptors originate from a man between 25 and 39 years old with glioma.

This chain joins TRBV4-1 and TRBJ2-5; 7 bases line up with TRBD2. Germline V CDR1 and CDR2: MGHRA, YSYEKL. With 7 bases clipped from V and 2 bases from J, the junction kept 13 bases outside the gene matches. There are 16 residues in the CDR3. CDR3 coding DNA: TGCGCCAGCACCGATGTGGCGGGGGAAAATCAAGAGACCCAGTACTTC. Its protein product is CASTDVAGENQETQYF.

The chain couples TRBV19 to TRBJ1-4, with D perhaps TRBD1 (6 bases). The V end was cut by 6 bases, the J end by 6 bases, with 11 bases between. Germline CDR1 reads LNHDA; CDR2 reads SQIVND (reference sequence). The CDR3 sequence is 13 residues long. This chain's CDR3 is CASSRPGDEKLFF. CDR3 nucleotide sequence: TGTGCCAGTAGCCGGCCAGGGGATGAAAAACTGTTTTTT.

The chain combines TRBV6-6 with TRBJ1-5; maybe TRBD1 (5 bases). Trimming cost V 4 bases and J 6 bases, with 13 bases left between them. CDR1 MNHNY and CDR2 SVGAGI come from the germline V gene (reference sequence). The CDR3 spans 14 residues. The CDR3 coding sequence is TGTGCCAGCAGTTTAGGGACGGGCGGTCAGCCCCAGCATTTT. It specifies CASSLGTGGQPQHF.

The chain carries TRBV4-1 and TRBJ2-2; 13 bases fit TRBD2. J gave up 2 bases and V 4 bases, and 19 bases lay outside the gene matches. The CDR3 runs to 22 residues. CDR1 and CDR2 from the germline V gene are MGHRA and YSYEKL. The CDR3 bases are TGCGCCAGCAGCCGTCCGGGACTAGCGGGGCCTATTCGATATGATAACACCGGGGAGCTGTTTTTT. Its protein product is CASSRPGLAGPIRYDNTGELFF.

This sequence joins TRBV15 and TRBJ1-4; no clear D. Germline CDR1 is LNHNV and CDR2 is YYDKDF (reference sequence). Trimming left V 4 bases short and J 10 bases short, with 16 bases between. This CDR3 is 14 amino acids long. CDR3 nucleotides: TGTGCCACCAGCATAGGACGGGCGGAGGGAAAACTGTTTTTT. The encoded protein is CATSIGRAEGKLFF.

The chain carries TRBV4-1 and TRBJ2-7; D is unclear. Trimming removed 4 bases at V and 0 bases at J, with 13 bases between. This CDR3 spans 15 amino acids. Germline-derived CDR1 and CDR2 are MGHRA and YSYEKL. This CDR3 reads CASSPFTRNSYEQYF. CDR3 DNA sequence: TGCGCCAGCAGCCCATTTACACGGAACTCCTACGAGCAGTACTTC.

The rearrangement links TRBV7-9 to TRBJ1-2; 7 bases align to TRBD1. The CDR3 sequence is 17 residues long. Germline assignment: CDR1 SEHNR and CDR2 FQNEAQ (reference sequence). With 5 bases clipped from V and 1 base from J, the junction kept 13 bases outside the gene matches. The CDR3 loop reads CASSATRDRDLNYGYTF. Written as DNA, the CDR3 is TGTGCCAGCAGCGCGACCCGGGACAGAGACCTTAACTATGGCTACACCTTC.

The chain couples TRBV19 to TRBJ1-2; 12 bases are a match to TRBD1. Germline loops: CDR1 LNHDA, CDR2 SQIVND (reference sequence). This CDR3 spans 15 amino acids. The ends lost 8 bases at V and 7 bases at J; junction bases unmatched: 11. The CDR3 reads CASYSAGTGGLGYTF. Here the CDR3 DNA reads TGTGCCAGTTATTCAGCCGGGACAGGGGGCCTTGGCTACACCTTC.

The chain joins TRBV6-5 to TRBJ2-7; 9 nucleotides agree with TRBD1. V shed 6 bases, J shed 6 bases, and the junction held 9 bases outside the gene matches. Germline CDR1 MNHEY, CDR2 SVGAGI. The CDR3 runs to 14 residues. The CDR3 sequence is CASSARDRVGEQYF. DNA for the CDR3: TGTGCCAGCAGCGCGCGGGACAGGGTCGGCGAGCAGTACTTC.

V usage is TRBV7-2 and J usage is TRBJ2-3, with no clear D. CDR1 is SGHTA and CDR2 is FQGNSA in the germline V gene. V lost 1 base, J lost 7 bases, and 12 bases lay in between. There are 14 residues in the CDR3. The CDR3 DNA follows: TGTGCCAGCAGCTTAGGACTGAATTTATATACGCAGTATTTT. Amino acids: CASSLGLNLYTQYF.

This clone occurred once. The CDR3 protein is CASSVLAGGYEQYF. The CDR3 nucleotides read TGTGCCAGCAGCGTTCTAGCGGGGGGGTACGAGCAGTACTTC. V gene TRBV9 combines with J gene TRBJ2-7, with TRBD2 identical over 12 bases. Germline V lookup: CDR1 SGDLS, CDR2 YYNGEE. V lost 2 bases, J lost 4 bases, and 1 base stayed unmatched. The CDR3 runs to 14 residues.

This clone has just a few counts. The V and J genes are TRBV9 and TRBJ1-1; D perhaps matches TRBD1 (5 bases). The V end lost 3 bases, the J end lost 3 bases, and 9 bases lay between the germline ends. The CDR3 spans 13 residues. Germline V gene data show CDR1 as SGDLS and CDR2 as YYNGEE. CDR3 DNA: TGTGCCAGCAGCGCACAGGTTTACACTGAAGCTTTCTTT. Translation gives CASSAQVYTEAFF.

The gene calls are TRBV11-2 and TRBJ1-4; tentative D call: TRBD1 (6 bases). V was shortened by 0 bases and J by 5 bases, with 13 bases between the two germline ends. The V gene's germline CDR1 is SGHAT and CDR2 FQNNGV. The CDR3 is 16 residues long. The CDR3 here is CASSLDLGTRNEKLFF. CDR3 bases: TGTGCCAGCAGCTTAGATCTAGGGACACGCAATGAAAAACTGTTTTTT.

In its sample, this clone was seen once. The gene calls are TRBV19 and TRBJ2-2; 10 bases are a match to TRBD2. CDR3 size: 17 residues. Germline V gives CDR1 LNHDA, CDR2 SQIVND (reference sequence). J gave up 3 bases and V 4 bases, and 8 bases lay outside the gene matches. CDR3: CASSTHGLADDTGELFF. The CDR3 bases are TGTGCCAGTAGTACGCACGGACTAGCGGACGACACCGGGGAGCTGTTTTTT.

The gene calls are TRBV14 and TRBJ1-1; TRBD1 is a possible D gene (6 bases). Germline CDR1 is SGHDN and CDR2 is FVKESK. CDR3 length: 16 residues. V was clipped by 0 bases and J by 5 bases, with 16 bases between them. CDR3 loop: CASSQDGGGQRTEAFF. In nucleotides, the CDR3 is TGTGCCAGCAGCCAAGACGGCGGGGGGCAGCGGACTGAAGCTTTCTTT.

The chain recombines TRBV6-1 with TRBJ2-1, with D tentatively TRBD1 or TRBD2 (6 bases each). The CDR3 is made up of 11 amino acids. In germline, CDR1 is MNHNS, CDR2 SASEGT. Trimming shortened V by 6 bases and J by 13 bases, and 13 bases separated the two germline ends. The CDR3 loop reads CASSLRGPQFF. For the CDR3, the DNA is TGTGCCAGCAGCCTTCGGGGGCCTCAGTTCTTC.

The chain couples TRBV5-8 to TRBJ2-3; D might be TRBD1 or TRBD2, each matching 5 bases. Germline CDR1 SGHTS, CDR2 YDEGEE. CDR3 length: 17 residues. The ends were cut back, 0 bases at V and 0 bases at J, with 14 bases in the middle. DNA of the CDR3: TGTGCCAGCAGCTTGGGCCGGGGCTCCCTTAGCACAGATACGCAGTATTTT. Its translation is CASSLGRGSLSTDTQYF.

This chain links TRBV15 with TRBJ1-2; D call uncertain. This CDR3 has 16 residues. V dropped 0 bases and J dropped 3 bases, with 14 bases sitting between them. Germline CDR1 is LNHNV and CDR2 is YYDKDF (reference sequence). CDR3 residues: CATSRDPVRGYYGYTF. The DNA for the CDR3 is TGTGCCACCAGCAGAGATCCGGTCCGCGGATACTATGGCTACACCTTC.

This rearrangement joins TRBV6-5 to TRBJ2-5; tentatively, D is TRBD2 (5 bases). Trimming removed 5 bases from V and 5 bases from J, with 15 bases in between. In germline, CDR1 is MNHEY, CDR2 SVGAGI. The CDR3 is made up of 14 amino acids. CDR3 loop: CASSPLAVRETQYF. The CDR3, as DNA: TGTGCCAGCAGTCCTCTAGCTGTTCGCGAGACCCAGTACTTC.

Notes on this clone: The junction shows a germline mismatch at one end, possibly a read error. The rearrangement joins TRBV9 to TRBJ2-1; D may be TRBD2 (5 bases). The CDR3 runs to 13 residues. Germline loops: CDR1 SGDLS, CDR2 YYNGEE. This CDR3 is CTSSGDIEHEQFF. CDR3 DNA sequence: TGTACCAGCAGCGGAGACATAGAACATGAGCAGTTCTTC.